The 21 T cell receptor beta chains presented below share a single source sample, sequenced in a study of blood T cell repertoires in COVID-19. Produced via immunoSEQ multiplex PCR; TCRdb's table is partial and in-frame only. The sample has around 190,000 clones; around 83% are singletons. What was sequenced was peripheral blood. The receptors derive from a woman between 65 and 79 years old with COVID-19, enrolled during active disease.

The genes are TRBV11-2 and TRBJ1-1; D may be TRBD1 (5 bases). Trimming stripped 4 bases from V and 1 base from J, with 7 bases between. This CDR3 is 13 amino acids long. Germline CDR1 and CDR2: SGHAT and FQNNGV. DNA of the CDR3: TGTGCCAGCAGCTACCAGGGGAACACTGAAGCTTTCTTT. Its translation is CASSYQGNTEAFF.

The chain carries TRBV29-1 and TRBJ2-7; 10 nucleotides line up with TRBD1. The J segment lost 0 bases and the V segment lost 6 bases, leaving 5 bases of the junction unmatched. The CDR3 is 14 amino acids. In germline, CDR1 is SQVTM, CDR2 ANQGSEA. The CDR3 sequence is CSVEWTGGSYEQYF. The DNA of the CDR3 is TGCAGCGTGGAATGGACAGGGGGCTCCTACGAGCAGTACTTC.

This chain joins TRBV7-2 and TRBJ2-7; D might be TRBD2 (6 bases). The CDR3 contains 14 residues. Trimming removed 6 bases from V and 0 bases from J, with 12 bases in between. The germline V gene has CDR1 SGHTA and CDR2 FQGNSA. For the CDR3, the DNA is TGTGCCAGCAGTCGGAGGGGAAACTCCTACGAGCAGTACTTC. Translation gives CASSRRGNSYEQYF.

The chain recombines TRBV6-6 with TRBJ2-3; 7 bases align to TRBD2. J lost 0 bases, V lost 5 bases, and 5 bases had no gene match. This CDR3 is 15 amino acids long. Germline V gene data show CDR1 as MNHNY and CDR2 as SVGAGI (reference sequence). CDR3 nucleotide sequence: TGTGCCAGCAGTCTCGGGGGGACCAGCACAGATACGCAGTATTTT. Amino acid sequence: CASSLGGTSTDTQYF.

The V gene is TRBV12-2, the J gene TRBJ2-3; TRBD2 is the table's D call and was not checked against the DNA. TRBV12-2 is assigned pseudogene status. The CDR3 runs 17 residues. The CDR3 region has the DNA TGTGCAAGTTACCCCGCCGGGTGCGGGAGCAGCTCAGATACGCAGTATTTT. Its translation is CASYPAGCGSSSDTQYF.

CDR3 sequence reads: CASSPDTQETQYF. CDR3 DNA: TGCGCCAGCAGCCCGGACACCCAAGAGACCCAGTACTTC. The chain carries TRBV4-1 and TRBJ2-5, with D perhaps matching TRBD1 (5 bases). The germline V gene has CDR1 MGHRA and CDR2 YSYEKL. The V and J ends lost 4 bases and 1 base respectively, with 7 bases between them. The CDR3 is made up of 13 amino acids.

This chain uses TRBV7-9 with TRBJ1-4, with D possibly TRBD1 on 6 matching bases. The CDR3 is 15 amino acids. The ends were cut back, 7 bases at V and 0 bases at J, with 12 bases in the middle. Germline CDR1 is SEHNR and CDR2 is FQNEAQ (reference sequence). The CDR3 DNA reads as TGTGCCAGCACCTCAGGGGTAACAACTAATGAAAAACTGTTTTTT. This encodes CASTSGVTTNEKLFF.

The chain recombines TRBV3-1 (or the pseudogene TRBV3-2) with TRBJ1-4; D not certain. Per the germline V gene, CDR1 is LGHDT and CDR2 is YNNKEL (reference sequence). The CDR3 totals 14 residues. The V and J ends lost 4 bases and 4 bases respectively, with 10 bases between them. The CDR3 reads CASSRGTGNEKLFF. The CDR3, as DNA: TGTGCCAGCAGCCGAGGTACTGGTAATGAAAAACTGTTTTTT.

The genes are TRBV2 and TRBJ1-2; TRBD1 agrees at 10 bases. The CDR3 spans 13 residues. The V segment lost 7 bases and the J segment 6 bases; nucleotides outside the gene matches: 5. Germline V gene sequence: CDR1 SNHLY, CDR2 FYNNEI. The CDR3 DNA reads TGTGCCAGCAAAGGGGACAGGGGTCATGGCTACACCTTC. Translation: CASKGDRGHGYTF.

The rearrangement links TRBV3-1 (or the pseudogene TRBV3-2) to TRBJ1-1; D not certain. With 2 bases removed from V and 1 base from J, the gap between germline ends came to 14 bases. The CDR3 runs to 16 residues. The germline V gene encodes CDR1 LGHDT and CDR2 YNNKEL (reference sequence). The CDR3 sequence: CASSQSREVRNTEAFF. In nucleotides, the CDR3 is TGTGCCAGCAGCCAATCCCGGGAGGTGAGGAACACTGAAGCTTTCTTT.

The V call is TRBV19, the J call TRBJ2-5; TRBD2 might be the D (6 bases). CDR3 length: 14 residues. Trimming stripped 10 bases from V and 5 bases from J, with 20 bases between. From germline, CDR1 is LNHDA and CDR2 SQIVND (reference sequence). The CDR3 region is CATSGKVRGETQYF. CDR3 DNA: TGTGCCACGTCCGGTAAAGTTCGGGGGGAGACCCAGTACTTC.

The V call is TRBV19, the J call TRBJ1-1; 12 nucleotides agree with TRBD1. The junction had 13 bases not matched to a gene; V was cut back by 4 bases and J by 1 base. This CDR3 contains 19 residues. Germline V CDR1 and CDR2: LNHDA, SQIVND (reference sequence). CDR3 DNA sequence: TGTGCCAGTAGTACCCCCCTCATGGGACAGGGGGCGAGGAACACTGAAGCTTTCTTT. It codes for CASSTPLMGQGARNTEAFF.

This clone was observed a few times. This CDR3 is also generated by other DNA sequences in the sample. CDR3 loop: CASSLDRGSYNEQFF. CDR3 sequence (DNA): TGTGCCAGCAGCCTGGACAGGGGCTCCTACAATGAGCAGTTCTTC. The chain uses TRBV7-2 and TRBJ2-1; 9 bases align to TRBD1. Trimming at V came to 5 bases and at J to 0 bases, leaving 2 bases not matched to a gene. In germline, CDR1 is SGHTA, CDR2 FQGNSA. The CDR3 spans 15 residues.

The CDR3 spells CASSVFAGEVNEQFF. The CDR3 DNA reads TGTGCCAGCAGTGTCTTTGCGGGAGAGGTCAATGAGCAGTTCTTC. The chain carries TRBV2 and TRBJ2-1, with 7 bases aligning to TRBD2. The V segment lost 4 bases and the J segment 6 bases; nucleotides outside the gene matches: 9. The CDR3 contains 15 residues. In germline, CDR1 is SNHLY, CDR2 FYNNEI.

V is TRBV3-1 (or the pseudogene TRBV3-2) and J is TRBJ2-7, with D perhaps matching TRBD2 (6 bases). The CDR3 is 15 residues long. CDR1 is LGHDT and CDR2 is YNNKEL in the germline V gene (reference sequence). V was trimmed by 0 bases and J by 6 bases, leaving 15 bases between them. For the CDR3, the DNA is TGTGCCAGCAGCCAAGATCGGGGGATGGAGTGCGAGCAGTACTTC. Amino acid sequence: CASSQDRGMECEQYF.

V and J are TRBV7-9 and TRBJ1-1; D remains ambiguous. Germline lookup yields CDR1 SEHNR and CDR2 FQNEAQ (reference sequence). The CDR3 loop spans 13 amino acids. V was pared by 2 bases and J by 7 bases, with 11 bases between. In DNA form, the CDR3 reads TGTGCCAGCAGCTTATTAAAAGGAGGTGAAGCTTTCTTT. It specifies CASSLLKGGEAFF. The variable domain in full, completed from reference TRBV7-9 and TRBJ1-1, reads DTGVSQNPRHKITKRGQNVTFRCDPISEHNRLYWYRQTLGQGPEFLTYFQNEAQLEKSRLLSDRFSAERPKGSFSTLEIQRTEQGDSAMYLCASSLLKGGEAFFGQGTRLTVV.

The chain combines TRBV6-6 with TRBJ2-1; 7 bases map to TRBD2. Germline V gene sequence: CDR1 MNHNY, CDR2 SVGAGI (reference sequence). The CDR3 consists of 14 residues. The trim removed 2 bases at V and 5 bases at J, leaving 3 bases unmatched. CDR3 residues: CASSYKSGNNEQFF. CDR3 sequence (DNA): TGTGCCAGCAGTTACAAGAGCGGGAACAATGAGCAGTTCTTC.

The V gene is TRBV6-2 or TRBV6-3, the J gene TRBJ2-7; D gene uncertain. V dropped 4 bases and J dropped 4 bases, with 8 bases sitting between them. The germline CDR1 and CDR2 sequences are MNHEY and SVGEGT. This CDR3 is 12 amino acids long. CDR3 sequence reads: CASSSIRYEQYF. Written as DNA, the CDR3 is TGTGCCAGCAGTTCTATCCGATACGAGCAGTACTTC.

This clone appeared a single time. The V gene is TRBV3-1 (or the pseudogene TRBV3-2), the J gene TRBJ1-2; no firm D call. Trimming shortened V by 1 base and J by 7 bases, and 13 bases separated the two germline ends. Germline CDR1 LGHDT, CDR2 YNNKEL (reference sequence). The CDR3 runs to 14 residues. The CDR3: CASSQGDFPGGYTF. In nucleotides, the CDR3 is TGTGCCAGCAGCCAAGGTGACTTTCCGGGTGGCTACACCTTC.

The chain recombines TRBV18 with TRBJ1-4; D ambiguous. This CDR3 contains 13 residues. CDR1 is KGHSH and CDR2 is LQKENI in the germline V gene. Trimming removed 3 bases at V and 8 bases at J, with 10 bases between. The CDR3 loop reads CASSPLTDEKLFF. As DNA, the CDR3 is TGTGCCAGCTCACCCCTTACAGACGAAAAACTGTTTTTT. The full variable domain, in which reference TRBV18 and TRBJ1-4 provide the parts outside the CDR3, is NAGVMQNPRHLVRRRGQEARLRCSPMKGHSHVYWYRQLPEEGLKFMVYLQKENIIDESGMPKERFSAEFPKEGPSILRIQQVVRGDSAAYFCASSPLTDEKLFFGSGTQLSVL.

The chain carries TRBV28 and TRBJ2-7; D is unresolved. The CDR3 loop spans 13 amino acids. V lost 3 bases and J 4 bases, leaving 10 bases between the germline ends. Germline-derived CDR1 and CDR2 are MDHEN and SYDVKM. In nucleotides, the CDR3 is TGTGCCAGCAGTTTGGGTAGCCGGTACGAGCAGTACTTC. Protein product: CASSLGSRYEQYF.